This TCR beta chain was sequenced during a study of Graves' ophthalmopathy and Graves' hyperthyroidism. The PBMCs had their origin in approximately 10 ml of fresh peripheral blood. Germline V gene data show CDR1 as SGHKS and CDR2 as YYEKEE (reference sequence). The length of the CDR3 is 15 residues. V lost 4 bases, J lost 1 base, and 6 bases stayed unmatched. The sequenced template was RNA, covering the TCR beta CDR3 region. Amplification began with first-round RT-PCR using HTBI primers, then second-round multiplex PCR was performed. One entry per CDR3 protein results from TCRdb running MiXCR on the multiplex PCR reads. The sample records a few hundred thousand distinct CDR3 sequences, around a fifth being singletons.

What was sequenced was peripheral blood. The V and J genes are TRBV5-5 and TRBJ2-5, with 8 bases identical to TRBD1. The source of this sequence is a woman aged 45-60 years with Graves' ophthalmopathy. The CDR3 region is CASSGDRSFQETQYF. In DNA, the CDR3 is TGTGCCAGCAGCGGGGACAGGTCTTTCCAAGAGACCCAGTACTTC.